This TCR beta chain comes out of a study of T cell responses to AZD1222 COVID-19 vaccine. The table came from immunoSEQ multiplex PCR; TCRdb's copy has only in-frame clones and leaves some out. The table includes about 86,000 clones, around 80% detected once. V dropped 2 bases and J dropped 7 bases, with 15 bases sitting between them. This CDR3 region has 15 residues. Germline CDR1 is SGHRS and CDR2 is YFSETQ. The rearrangement joins TRBV5-1 to TRBJ1-4; TRBD1 is a possible D gene (6 bases). This receptor was taken from an adult in good health. The material sequenced was peripheral blood, taken on day 0 of AZD1222 vaccination. The CDR3, as DNA: TGCGCCAGCAGCTTTACAGGGATGAAGGGTGAAAAACTGTTTTTT. Translation: CASSFTGMKGEKLFF. Full variable domain (remainder filled in from reference TRBV5-1 and TRBJ1-4): KAGVTQTPRYLIKTRGQQVTLSCSPISGHRSVSWYQQTPGQGLQFLFEYFSETQRNKGNFPGRFSGRQFSNSRSEMNVSTLELGDSALYLCASSFTGMKGEKLFFGSGTQLSVL.